The 20 T cell receptor beta chains below come from one sample, sequenced in a study of blood T cell repertoires in COVID-19. The table came from immunoSEQ multiplex PCR; TCRdb's copy has only in-frame clones and leaves some out. The table lists roughly 360,000 clones, 81% of them singletons, with 0.85% to 1.3% in the top ten. Sequences were obtained from peripheral blood. The receptors were gathered from a human donor with acute or convalescent COVID-19. The donor label of this sample is uncertain.

This clone appeared a few times. The V gene is TRBV5-1, the J gene TRBJ2-7; TRBD2 is a possible D gene (5 bases). The CDR3 extends over 15 amino acids. The V end lost 6 bases, the J end lost 1 base, and 17 bases lay between the germline ends. Germline V gene data show CDR1 as SGHRS and CDR2 as YFSETQ. CDR3 sequence reads: CASIPFPGTSYEQYF. CDR3 in DNA: TGCGCCAGCATTCCCTTCCCGGGAACTTCCTACGAGCAGTACTTC. Using reference TRBV5-1 and TRBJ2-7 for the parts outside the CDR3, the full variable domain is KAGVTQTPRYLIKTRGQQVTLSCSPISGHRSVSWYQQTPGQGLQFLFEYFSETQRNKGNFPGRFSGRQFSNSRSEMNVSTLELGDSALYLCASIPFPGTSYEQYFGPGTRLTVT.

This clone has more than one count but fewer than ten. J is TRBJ2-3 and V is TRBV6-1; a possible D gene is TRBD1 (5 bases). Trimming took 2 bases from V and 3 from J, leaving 15 bases between them. CDR1 is MNHNS, CDR2 SASEGT, per germline. This CDR3 is 16 amino acids long. The CDR3 bases are TGTGCCAGCAGTGAAAGGCAGGGCCGGTTGACAGATACGCAGTATTTT. Translating gives CASSERQGRLTDTQYF.

The V call is TRBV20-1, the J call TRBJ2-1, with 7 bases lining up with TRBD1. The V gene end was trimmed by 3 bases and the J gene end by 6 bases; junction bases not matched to a gene: 2. The length of the CDR3 is 12 residues. The germline gives CDR1 DFQATT, CDR2 SNEGSKA (reference sequence). The CDR3 region has the DNA TGCAGTGCTAGTAGGGGGCTCAATGAGCAGTTCTTC. Translated, it gives CSASRGLNEQFF.

This chain uses TRBV6-5 with TRBJ1-5, with D possibly being TRBD1 (6 bases). V shed 2 bases and J shed 1 base, with 9 bases lying between them. The CDR3 covers 15 residues. The germline V gene has CDR1 MNHEY and CDR2 SVGAGI. CDR3 bases: TGTGCCAGCAGTTACGGCCAGGGGAGCAATCAGCCCCAGCATTTT. This encodes CASSYGQGSNQPQHF.

The genes are TRBV7-2 and TRBJ1-6; D not certain. CDR3 length: 15 residues. Trimming took 3 bases from V and 6 from J, leaving 12 bases between them. Germline-derived CDR1 and CDR2 are SGHTA and FQGNSA. The CDR3 sequence: CASSFRQAGNSPLHF. CDR3 DNA: TGTGCCAGCAGCTTTAGGCAGGCTGGTAATTCACCCCTCCACTTT.

This clone occurred a few times. This chain connects TRBV27 to TRBJ1-4; D gene ambiguous. This CDR3 has 15 residues. Trimming took 6 bases from V and 0 from J, leaving 11 bases between them. Germline CDR1 reads MNHEY; CDR2 reads SMNVEV (reference sequence). CDR3 nucleotide sequence: TGTGCCAGCAGAAAAAACGAGGCAACTAATGAAAAACTGTTTTTT. Its protein product is CASRKNEATNEKLFF.

This clone was counted a single time. The CDR3 DNA is TGTGCCAGCTCACCAGGGACAGGGCTTTCGTACGAGCAGTACTTC. Translated, it gives CASSPGTGLSYEQYF. The chain links TRBV18 to TRBJ2-7; 9 positions agree with TRBD1. The CDR3 has 15 amino acids. V lost 2 bases, J lost 4 bases, and 6 bases stayed unmatched. Germline CDR1 reads KGHSH; CDR2 reads LQKENI. The entire variable domain, with the rest obtained from reference TRBV18 and TRBJ2-7, is as follows: NAGVMQNPRHLVRRRGQEARLRCSPMKGHSHVYWYRQLPEEGLKFMVYLQKENIIDESGMPKERFSAEFPKEGPSILRIQQVVRGDSAAYFCASSPGTGLSYEQYFGPGTRLTVT.

This chain connects TRBV6-6 to TRBJ2-3; 9 positions match TRBD2. V dropped 6 bases and J dropped 1; count of bases not matched to a gene: 5. From germline, CDR1 is MNHNY and CDR2 SVGAGI (reference sequence). This CDR3 region has 15 residues. The DNA of the CDR3 is TGTGCCAGCAGCCTGCGGGGGGGCGGCACAGATACGCAGTATTTT. It yields the protein CASSLRGGGTDTQYF.

The rearrangement uses TRBV10-3 and TRBJ1-1; TRBD1 matches 10 bases. Germline V CDR1 and CDR2: ENHRY, SYGVKD. This CDR3 spans 15 amino acids. The ends lost 3 bases at V and 3 bases at J; junction bases unmatched: 4. The CDR3 DNA is TGTGCCATCAGTGATCAGACAGGGGGCTACACTGAAGCTTTCTTT. It yields the protein CAISDQTGGYTEAFF.

This clone showed up just once. The rearrangement uses TRBV6-6 and TRBJ1-2, with 10 nucleotides matching TRBD1. Losses at the gene ends were 2 bases for V and 3 bases for J; bases not matched to a gene: 6. The CDR3 contains 16 residues. Per the germline V gene, CDR1 is MNHNY and CDR2 is SVGAGI (reference sequence). CDR3 sequence: CASSYIGQGVDYGYTF. In DNA, the CDR3 is TGTGCCAGCAGTTACATTGGACAGGGGGTTGACTATGGCTACACCTTC.

J is TRBJ1-2 and V is TRBV28, with 8 bases lining up with TRBD1. CDR3 length equals 16 residues. With 4 bases clipped from V and 5 bases from J, the junction kept 12 bases outside the gene matches. The germline V gene has CDR1 MDHEN and CDR2 SYDVKM. The DNA of the CDR3 is TGTGCCAGCAGTTCCCGGACAGGGACTATGGGGTATGGCTACACCTTC. It specifies CASSSRTGTMGYGYTF.

The chain employs TRBV7-9 and TRBJ1-3, with D perhaps matching TRBD1 (5 bases). The germline V and J ends were trimmed by 3 bases and 0 bases, with 9 bases remaining between them. The CDR3 runs 15 residues. Germline V gene sequence: CDR1 SEHNR, CDR2 FQNEAQ (reference sequence). Written as DNA, the CDR3 is TGTGCCAGCAGCTTGGGGGGGTACTCTGGAAACACCATATATTTT. Protein: CASSLGGYSGNTIYF. The full variable domain, its missing parts supplied by reference TRBV7-9 and TRBJ1-3, is DTGVSQNPRHKITKRGQNVTFRCDPISEHNRLYWYRQTLGQGPEFLTYFQNEAQLEKSRLLSDRFSAERPKGSFSTLEIQRTEQGDSAMYLCASSLGGYSGNTIYFGEGSWLTVV.

This rearrangement joins TRBV6-5 to TRBJ1-2; 10 nucleotides match TRBD1. The CDR3 is made up of 13 amino acids. The germline V gene has CDR1 MNHEY and CDR2 SVGAGI. The V gene end was trimmed by 6 bases and the J gene end by 9 bases; junction bases not matched to a gene: 7. The CDR3 spells CASSSGQGRRYTF. The CDR3 nucleotides read TGTGCCAGCAGCTCGGGACAGGGGCGGCGCTACACCTTC.

This chain links TRBV5-6 with TRBJ2-7; D is perhaps TRBD1 (5 bases). The length of the CDR3 is 16 residues. The germline CDR1 and CDR2 sequences are SGHDT and YYEEEE. V lost 2 bases, J lost 5 bases, and 20 bases lay in between. The CDR3 nucleotides are TGTGCCAGCAGCTTACGACAGCCCAATATCGGCCACGAGCAGTACTTC. Translated: CASSLRQPNIGHEQYF. Together with reference TRBV5-6 and TRBJ2-7, the CDR3 gives the full variable domain: DAGVTQSPTHLIKTRGQQVTLRCSPKSGHDTVSWYQQALGQGPQFIFQYYEEEERQRGNFPDRFSGHQFPNYSSELNVNALLLGDSALYLCASSLRQPNIGHEQYFGPGTRLTVT.

This CDR3 is CASSLSGRGSYNEQFF. The CDR3 DNA reads as TGTGCCAGCAGCTTAAGCGGGAGGGGCTCCTACAATGAGCAGTTCTTC. V usage is TRBV11-2 and J usage is TRBJ2-1, with 10 bases matching TRBD2. The germline V gene encodes CDR1 SGHAT and CDR2 FQNNGV. The trim removed 2 bases at V and 0 bases at J, leaving 1 base unmatched. The CDR3 extends over 16 amino acids. The full variable domain, with the rest looked up from reference TRBV11-2 and TRBJ2-1, is EAGVAQSPRYKIIEKRQSVAFWCNPISGHATLYWYQQILGQGPKLLIQFQNNGVVDDSQLPKDRFSAERLKGVDSTLKIQPAKLEDSAVYLCASSLSGRGSYNEQFFGPGTRLTVL.

The chain employs TRBV6-5 and TRBJ1-5, with 9 bases identical to TRBD1. V was clipped by 7 bases and J by 3 bases; unmatched bases: 7. The CDR3 totals 15 residues. Germline V CDR1 and CDR2: MNHEY, SVGAGI. CDR3 protein: CASNLGTGYNQPQHF. The CDR3 region has the DNA TGTGCCAGCAATTTGGGGACAGGGTACAATCAGCCCCAGCATTTT.

The chain uses TRBV18 and TRBJ2-5, with 10 bases that match TRBD2. This CDR3 contains 16 residues. V was pared by 3 bases and J by 3 bases, with 7 bases of the junction left unmatched. Germline V lookup: CDR1 KGHSH, CDR2 LQKENI. The CDR3 sequence: CASSPQVGLAEETQYF. The DNA of the CDR3 is TGTGCCAGCTCACCCCAAGTCGGACTAGCGGAAGAGACCCAGTACTTC.

This clone has just a few counts. This chain joins TRBV28 and TRBJ1-6; TRBD1 aligns across 8 bases. Trimming removed 6 bases from V and 10 bases from J; junction bases left unmatched: 8. CDR1 MDHEN and CDR2 SYDVKM come from the germline V gene. This CDR3 region has 14 residues. CDR3 residues: CASRAGGFYSPLHF. CDR3 coding DNA: TGTGCCAGCAGAGCAGGGGGCTTTTACTCACCCCTCCACTTT.

V usage is TRBV7-2 and J usage is TRBJ2-7; the D gene is possibly TRBD2 (6 bases). The CDR3 runs to 15 residues. The V end lost 3 bases, the J end lost 7 bases, and 19 bases lay between the germline ends. CDR1 and CDR2 from the germline V gene are SGHTA and FQGNSA. The CDR3 region has the DNA TGTGCCAGCAGCTTGGGGGGACCTACCCTCCGAGAGCAGTACTTC. This encodes CASSLGGPTLREQYF.

The V call is TRBV7-9, the J call TRBJ1-5; weak D call: TRBD1 (5 bases). V gave up 3 bases and J gave up 4 bases, with 10 bases separating them. Germline V CDR1 and CDR2: SEHNR, FQNEAQ (reference sequence). This CDR3 has 14 amino acids. This CDR3 is CASSLAGLNQPQHF. The CDR3 bases are TGTGCCAGCAGCTTGGCAGGGCTAAATCAGCCCCAGCATTTT.